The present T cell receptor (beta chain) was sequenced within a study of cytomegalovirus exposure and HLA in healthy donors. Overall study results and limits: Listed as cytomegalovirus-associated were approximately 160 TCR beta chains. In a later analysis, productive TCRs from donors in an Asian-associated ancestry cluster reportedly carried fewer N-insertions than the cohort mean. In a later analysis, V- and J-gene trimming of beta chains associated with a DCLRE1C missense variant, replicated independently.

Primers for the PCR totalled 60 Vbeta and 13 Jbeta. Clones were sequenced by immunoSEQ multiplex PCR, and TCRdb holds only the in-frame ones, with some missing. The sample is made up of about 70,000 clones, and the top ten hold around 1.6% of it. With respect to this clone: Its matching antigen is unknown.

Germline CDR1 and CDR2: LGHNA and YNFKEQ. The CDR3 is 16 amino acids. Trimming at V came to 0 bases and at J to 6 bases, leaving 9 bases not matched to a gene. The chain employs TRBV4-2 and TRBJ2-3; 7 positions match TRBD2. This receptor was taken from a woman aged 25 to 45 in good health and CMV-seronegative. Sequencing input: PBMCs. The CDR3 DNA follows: TGTGCCAGCAGCCAAGATAGATCCGCGGGAGTGGATACGCAGTATTTT. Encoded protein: CASSQDRSAGVDTQYF.